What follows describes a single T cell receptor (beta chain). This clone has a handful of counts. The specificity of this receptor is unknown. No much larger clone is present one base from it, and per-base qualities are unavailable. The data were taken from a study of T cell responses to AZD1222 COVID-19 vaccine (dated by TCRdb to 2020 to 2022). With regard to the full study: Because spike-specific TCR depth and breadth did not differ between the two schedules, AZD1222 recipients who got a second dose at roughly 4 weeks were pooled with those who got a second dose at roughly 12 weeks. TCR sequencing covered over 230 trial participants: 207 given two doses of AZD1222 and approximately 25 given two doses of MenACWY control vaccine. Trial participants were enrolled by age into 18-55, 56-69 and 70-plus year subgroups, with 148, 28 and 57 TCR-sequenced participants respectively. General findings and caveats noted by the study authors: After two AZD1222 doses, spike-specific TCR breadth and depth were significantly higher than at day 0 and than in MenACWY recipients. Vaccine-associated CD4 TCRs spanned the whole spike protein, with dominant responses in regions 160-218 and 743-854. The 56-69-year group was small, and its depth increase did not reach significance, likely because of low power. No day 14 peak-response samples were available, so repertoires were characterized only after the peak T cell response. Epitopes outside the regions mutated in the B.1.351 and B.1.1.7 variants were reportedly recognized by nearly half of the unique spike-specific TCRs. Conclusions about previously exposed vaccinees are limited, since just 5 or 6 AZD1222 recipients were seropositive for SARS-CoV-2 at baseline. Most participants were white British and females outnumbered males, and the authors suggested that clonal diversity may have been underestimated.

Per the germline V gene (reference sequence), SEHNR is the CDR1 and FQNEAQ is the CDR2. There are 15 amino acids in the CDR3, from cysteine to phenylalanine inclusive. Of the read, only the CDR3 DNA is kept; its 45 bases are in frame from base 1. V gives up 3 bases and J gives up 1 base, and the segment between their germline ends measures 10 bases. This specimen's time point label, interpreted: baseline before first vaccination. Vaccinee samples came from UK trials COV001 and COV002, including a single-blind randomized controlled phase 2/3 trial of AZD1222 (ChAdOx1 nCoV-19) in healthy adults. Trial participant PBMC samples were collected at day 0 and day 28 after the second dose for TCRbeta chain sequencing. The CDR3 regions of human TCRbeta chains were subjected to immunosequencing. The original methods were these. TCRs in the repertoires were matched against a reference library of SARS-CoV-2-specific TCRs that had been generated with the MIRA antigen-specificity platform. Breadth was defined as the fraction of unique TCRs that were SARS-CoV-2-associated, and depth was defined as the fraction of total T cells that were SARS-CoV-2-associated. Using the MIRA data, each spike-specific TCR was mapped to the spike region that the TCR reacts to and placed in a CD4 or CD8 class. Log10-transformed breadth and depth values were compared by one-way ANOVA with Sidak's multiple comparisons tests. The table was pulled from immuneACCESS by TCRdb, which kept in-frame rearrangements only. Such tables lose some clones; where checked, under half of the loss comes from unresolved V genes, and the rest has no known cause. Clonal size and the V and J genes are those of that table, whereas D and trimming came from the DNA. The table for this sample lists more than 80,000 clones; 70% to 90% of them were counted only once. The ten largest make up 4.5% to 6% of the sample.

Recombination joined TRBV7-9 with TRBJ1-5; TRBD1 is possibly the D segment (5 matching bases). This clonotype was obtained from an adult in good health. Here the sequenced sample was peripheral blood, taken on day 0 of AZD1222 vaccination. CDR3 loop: CASSFSGQSNQPQHF. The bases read TGTGCCAGCAGCTTCTCGGGGCAAAGCAATCAGCCCCAGCATTTT.